These T cell receptor beta chains were read from a single sample in a study of blood T cell repertoires in COVID-19. Sequencing used immunoSEQ multiplex PCR; TCRdb keeps in-frame clones, though not all of them. This sample yields around 45,000 clones, of which 86% are seen a single time; about 16% belongs to the top ten. Sequenced material: peripheral blood. The receptor source for this set is a man in his 60s with active or convalescent COVID-19. Each CDR3 is given with its conserved first and last residue. A D gene is named only where the DNA matches it firmly. Clone size is stated in some rows and not others, as once, few, many or a class when expanded.

clone size: -; J gene: TRBJ1-2; D gene: -; V gene: TRBV9; CDR3 protein: CASSVESGRGYGYTF; CDR3 DNA: TGTGCCAGCAGCGTAGAATCGGGCCGGGGCTATGGCTACACCTTC
clone size: -; J gene: TRBJ2-7; D gene: -; V gene: TRBV20-1; CDR3 protein: CSAPDNYEQYF; CDR3 DNA: TGCAGTGCCCCGGACAACTACGAGCAGTACTTC
clone size: -; J gene: TRBJ2-4; D gene: -; V gene: TRBV30; CDR3 protein: CAWRDGLAKNIQYF; CDR3 DNA: TGTGCCTGGAGGGACGGACTAGCCAAAAACATTCAGTACTTC
clone size: -; J gene: TRBJ2-2; D gene: -; V gene: TRBV19; CDR3 protein: CASIGQGNTGELFF; CDR3 DNA: TGTGCCAGTATCGGGCAGGGTAACACCGGGGAGCTGTTTTTT
clone size: -; J gene: TRBJ1-2; D gene: -; V gene: TRBV28; CDR3 protein: CASSPLGGGEFNYGYTF; CDR3 DNA: TGTGCCAGCAGTCCCTTAGGAGGCGGAGAGTTTAACTATGGCTACACCTTC
clone size: once; J gene: TRBJ2-1; D gene: TRBD1; V gene: TRBV9; CDR3 protein: CASAQGAYNEQFF; CDR3 DNA: TGTGCCAGCGCACAGGGGGCCTACAATGAGCAGTTCTTC
clone size: -; J gene: TRBJ2-2; D gene: TRBD1; V gene: TRBV4-1; CDR3 protein: CASSQDTGQGFGELFF; CDR3 DNA: TGCGCCAGCAGCCAAGACACGGGACAGGGGTTCGGGGAGCTGTTTTTT
clone size: -; J gene: TRBJ2-3; D gene: TRBD2; V gene: TRBV7-9; CDR3 protein: CASTLAGDSTDTQYF; CDR3 DNA: TGTGCCAGCACCTTAGCGGGGGACTCCACAGATACGCAGTATTTT
clone size: once; J gene: TRBJ1-3; D gene: -; V gene: TRBV24-1; CDR3 protein: CATSDRTQNPKTPGNTIYF; CDR3 DNA: TGTGCCACCAGTGATCGAACACAGAACCCCAAAACCCCTGGAAACACCATATATTTT
clone size: -; J gene: TRBJ2-3; D gene: TRBD2; V gene: TRBV18; CDR3 protein: CASSDPAGGLNAAQYF; CDR3 DNA: TGTGCCAGCTCAGATCCTGCGGGGGGGCTTAATGCGGCGCAGTATTTT
clone size: -; J gene: TRBJ1-6; D gene: TRBD1; V gene: TRBV19; CDR3 protein: CASSFRPGTGVNSYNSPLHF; CDR3 DNA: TGTGCCAGTAGTTTCCGCCCCGGGACAGGGGTAAACTCCTATAATTCACCCCTCCACTTT
clone size: -; J gene: TRBJ1-6; D gene: -; V gene: TRBV5-1; CDR3 protein: CASSLERGGGYNSPLHF; CDR3 DNA: TGCGCCAGCAGCTTGGAGCGAGGCGGAGGCTATAATTCACCCCTCCACTTT
clone size: -; J gene: TRBJ2-1; D gene: -; V gene: TRBV3-1/TRBV3-2; CDR3 protein: CASSHNALSSYNEQFF; CDR3 DNA: TGTGCCAGCAGCCATAACGCCTTGAGCTCCTACAATGAGCAGTTCTTC
clone size: -; J gene: TRBJ2-3; D gene: -; V gene: TRBV19; CDR3 protein: CATTEVQGTDTQYF; CDR3 DNA: TGTGCCACGACCGAAGTACAGGGCACAGATACGCAGTATTTT
clone size: -; J gene: TRBJ2-3; D gene: TRBD1; V gene: TRBV10-3; CDR3 protein: CAISATGVADTQYF; CDR3 DNA: TGTGCCATCAGTGCAACAGGGGTGGCAGATACGCAGTATTTT
clone size: -; J gene: TRBJ1-2; D gene: TRBD1; V gene: TRBV5-4; CDR3 protein: CASSANRGEIKYGYTF; CDR3 DNA: TGTGCCAGCAGCGCGAACAGGGGGGAGATTAAATATGGCTACACCTTC
clone size: -; J gene: TRBJ1-2; D gene: TRBD1; V gene: TRBV7-6; CDR3 protein: CASSSDRVGNYGYTF; CDR3 DNA: TGTGCCAGCAGCTCCGACAGGGTAGGAAACTATGGCTACACCTTC
clone size: -; J gene: TRBJ1-2; D gene: -; V gene: TRBV27; CDR3 protein: CASSSDTHGTNYGYTF; CDR3 DNA: TGTGCCAGCAGTTCCGACACTCACGGAACTAACTATGGCTACACCTTC
clone size: -; J gene: TRBJ2-7; D gene: -; V gene: TRBV7-8; CDR3 protein: CASSSRWAGPYEQYF; CDR3 DNA: TGTGCCAGCAGCTCAAGGTGGGCAGGGCCCTACGAGCAGTACTTC
clone size: -; J gene: TRBJ2-5; D gene: TRBD2; V gene: TRBV10-3; CDR3 protein: CATAGTSGAQETQYF; CDR3 DNA: TGTGCCACAGCCGGGACTAGCGGGGCTCAAGAGACCCAGTACTTC
clone size: once; J gene: TRBJ1-1; D gene: TRBD1; V gene: TRBV6-5; CDR3 protein: CASSYRDRAAEAFF; CDR3 DNA: TGTGCCAGCAGTTACAGGGACAGGGCGGCTGAAGCTTTCTTT
clone size: -; J gene: TRBJ1-4; D gene: -; V gene: TRBV15; CDR3 protein: CATSRGRVEKLFF; CDR3 DNA: TGTGCCACCAGCAGAGGTCGGGTTGAAAAACTGTTTTTT
clone size: once; J gene: TRBJ2-7; D gene: TRBD2; V gene: TRBV5-5; CDR3 protein: CASSFGVAGLTYEQYF; CDR3 DNA: TGTGCCAGCAGCTTTGGAGTAGCGGGTCTAACCTACGAGCAGTACTTC
clone size: -; J gene: TRBJ2-7; D gene: TRBD2; V gene: TRBV7-2; CDR3 protein: CASSDKRSGGEQYF; CDR3 DNA: TGTGCCAGCAGCGATAAACGTAGCGGGGGGGAGCAGTACTTC
clone size: -; J gene: TRBJ1-2; D gene: -; V gene: TRBV18; CDR3 protein: CASSPPQGTFNGYTF; CDR3 DNA: TGTGCCAGCTCACCACCGCAGGGAACCTTTAATGGCTACACCTTC
clone size: -; J gene: TRBJ2-7; D gene: TRBD2; V gene: TRBV18; CDR3 protein: CASSPREGSSYEQYF; CDR3 DNA: TGTGCCAGCTCCCCAAGGGAGGGGAGCTCCTACGAGCAGTACTTC
clone size: -; J gene: TRBJ2-7; D gene: -; V gene: TRBV7-9; CDR3 protein: CASSPSGFLSYEQYF; CDR3 DNA: TGTGCCAGCAGCCCGAGCGGGTTCCTTTCCTACGAGCAGTACTTC
clone size: -; J gene: TRBJ1-3; D gene: -; V gene: TRBV4-2; CDR3 protein: CASSQDRTNSGNTIYF; CDR3 DNA: TGTGCCAGCAGCCAAGACAGGACTAACTCTGGAAACACCATATATTTT
clone size: -; J gene: TRBJ1-2; D gene: -; V gene: TRBV7-9; CDR3 protein: CASSSDKNYGYTF; CDR3 DNA: TGTGCCAGCAGCTCGGACAAGAACTATGGCTACACCTTC
clone size: -; J gene: TRBJ1-1; D gene: TRBD1; V gene: TRBV10-2; CDR3 protein: CASSQGQEEAFF; CDR3 DNA: TGCGCCAGCAGTCAGGGACAGGAAGAAGCTTTCTTT
clone size: -; J gene: TRBJ2-7; D gene: TRBD1; V gene: TRBV11-3; CDR3 protein: CASSSSWGTGGNPEQYF; CDR3 DNA: TGTGCCAGCAGTTCAAGTTGGGGGACAGGGGGCAACCCCGAGCAGTACTTC
clone size: -; J gene: TRBJ1-4; D gene: TRBD1; V gene: TRBV5-6; CDR3 protein: CASSLVGAGGNEKLFF; CDR3 DNA: TGTGCCAGCAGCTTGGTAGGGGCAGGGGGTAATGAAAAACTGTTTTTT
clone size: -; J gene: TRBJ2-1; D gene: TRBD2; V gene: TRBV13; CDR3 protein: CASSSLRGGAGEQFF; CDR3 DNA: TGTGCCAGCAGCTCCTTACGGGGGGGGGCGGGTGAGCAGTTCTTC
clone size: -; J gene: TRBJ2-7; D gene: TRBD2; V gene: TRBV6-5; CDR3 protein: CASHRGGETHEQYF; CDR3 DNA: TGTGCCAGCCATCGGGGGGGGGAAACGCACGAGCAGTACTTC
clone size: -; J gene: TRBJ1-2; D gene: TRBD1; V gene: TRBV19; CDR3 protein: CASRSRTGGNYGYTF; CDR3 DNA: TGTGCCAGTAGGTCCCGGACAGGGGGGAACTATGGCTACACCTTC
clone size: -; J gene: TRBJ1-1; D gene: -; V gene: TRBV6-5; CDR3 protein: CASSYGGTEAFF; CDR3 DNA: TGTGCCAGCAGTTACGGAGGAACTGAAGCTTTCTTT
clone size: -; J gene: TRBJ2-3; D gene: TRBD2; V gene: TRBV24-1; CDR3 protein: CATSDPSSGGSDTQYF; CDR3 DNA: TGTGCCACCAGTGATCCTTCTAGCGGGGGATCAGATACGCAGTATTTT
clone size: many; J gene: TRBJ1-3; D gene: -; V gene: TRBV9; CDR3 protein: CASSRSGNTIYF; CDR3 DNA: TGTGCCAGCAGTCGGTCTGGAAACACCATATATTTT
clone size: -; J gene: TRBJ1-2; D gene: TRBD1; V gene: TRBV6-5; CDR3 protein: CASSSTTGAGGYTF; CDR3 DNA: TGTGCCAGCAGTTCTACGACAGGGGCGGGTGGCTACACCTTC
clone size: -; J gene: TRBJ1-2; D gene: TRBD1; V gene: TRBV28; CDR3 protein: CASSLGQGVHGYTF; CDR3 DNA: TGTGCCAGCAGTTTGGGACAGGGAGTCCATGGCTACACCTTC
clone size: once; J gene: TRBJ1-2; D gene: -; V gene: TRBV6-1; CDR3 protein: CASSEGGVDYGYTF; CDR3 DNA: TGTGCCAGCAGTGAAGGCGGGGTTGACTATGGCTACACCTTC
clone size: -; J gene: TRBJ1-6; D gene: -; V gene: TRBV14; CDR3 protein: CASSQDRSLLHF; CDR3 DNA: TGTGCCAGCAGCCAAGATAGATCCCTCCTCCACTTT
clone size: -; J gene: TRBJ1-5; D gene: -; V gene: TRBV19; CDR3 protein: CASSSQQSNQPQHF; CDR3 DNA: TGTGCCAGTAGTTCACAGCAGAGCAATCAGCCCCAGCATTTT
clone size: -; J gene: TRBJ1-3; D gene: -; V gene: TRBV6-5; CDR3 protein: CASSYYGGNTIYF; CDR3 DNA: TGTGCCAGCAGTTACTACGGTGGAAACACCATATATTTT
clone size: few; J gene: TRBJ1-6; D gene: -; V gene: TRBV7-3; CDR3 protein: CASSSRQDSPLHF; CDR3 DNA: TGTGCCAGCAGCTCGCGACAGGATTCACCCCTCCACTTT
clone size: -; J gene: TRBJ2-1; D gene: TRBD2; V gene: TRBV18; CDR3 protein: CASSPSGTSKIEQFF; CDR3 DNA: TGTGCCAGCTCACCATCCGGGACTAGCAAGATAGAGCAGTTCTTC
clone size: -; J gene: TRBJ2-7; D gene: TRBD2; V gene: TRBV18; CDR3 protein: CASSPPEGLAVYEQYF; CDR3 DNA: TGTGCCAGCTCACCACCGGAGGGACTAGCGGTCTACGAGCAGTACTTC
clone size: -; J gene: TRBJ1-6; D gene: -; V gene: TRBV19; CDR3 protein: CASSIGGAPLHF; CDR3 DNA: TGTGCCAGTAGTATAGGGGGAGCACCCCTCCACTTT
clone size: once; J gene: TRBJ1-4; D gene: -; V gene: TRBV5-6; CDR3 protein: CASSLTGRNEKLFF; CDR3 DNA: TGTGCCAGCAGCTTGACAGGAAGGAATGAAAAACTGTTTTTT